The 31 T cell receptor beta chains below were found in one sample sequenced in a study of identical twins. One entry per CDR3 protein, called by TCRdb with MiXCR from the 5' RACE reads. The sample gives roughly 200,000 distinct CDR3 sequences, 7.5% of which show up once; 1.9% is in the top ten. Another study also made use of these data, one on yellow fever vaccine responses in identical twins.

The sequenced sample consisted of memory (CD45RO+) T cells sorted from blood. The receptors stem from a young woman in good health.

The chain combines TRBV6-1 with TRBJ1-5; D ambiguous. Between the trimmed V and J ends, which lost 4 bases and 0 bases, there was a span of 4 bases. This CDR3 is built from 13 residues. CDR1 and CDR2 (germline): MNHNS, SASEGT. CDR3 nucleotides: TGTGCCAGCAGTGCGGTTAGCAATCAGCCCCAGCATTTT. It codes for CASSAVSNQPQHF.

The gene calls are TRBV30 and TRBJ2-1, with 9 bases fitting TRBD2. The J segment lost 9 bases and the V segment lost 1 base, leaving 10 bases of the junction unmatched. Germline V lookup: CDR1 GTSNPN, CDR2 SVGIG (reference sequence). This CDR3 region has 15 residues. CDR3: CAWSGGGGRAGEQFF. The CDR3 DNA is TGTGCCTGGAGTGGAGGGGGCGGGAGGGCCGGTGAGCAGTTCTTC. The full variable domain, rest sourced from reference TRBV30 and TRBJ2-1, is SQTIHQWPATLVQPVGSPLSLECTVEGTSNPNLYWYRQAAGRGLQLLFYSVGIGQISSEVPQNLSASRPQDRQFILSSKKLLLSDSGFYLCAWSGGGGRAGEQFFGPGTRLTVL.

This clonotype was counted only a few times. The chain recombines TRBV6-1 with TRBJ2-1; 8 positions match TRBD2. CDR1 MNHNS and CDR2 SASEGT come from the germline V gene. Losses at the gene ends were 8 bases for V and 6 bases for J; bases not matched to a gene: 18. The CDR3 sequence is 17 residues long. The CDR3 DNA reads as TGTGCCAGCCCCGAGGGGGTCGGAGCGGGGGAACTCAATGAGCAGTTCTTC. As protein: CASPEGVGAGELNEQFF.

The sample holds a few counts of this clonotype. This chain uses TRBV7-2 with TRBJ1-2; perhaps TRBD1 as D (6 bases). The CDR3 consists of 15 residues. The ends were cut back, 0 bases at V and 4 bases at J, with 12 bases in the middle. Germline values: CDR1 SGHTA, CDR2 FQGNSA. CDR3 protein: CASSLAAGELYGYTF. CDR3 nucleotides: TGTGCCAGCAGCTTAGCGGCAGGGGAACTCTATGGCTACACCTTC.

This clonotype was counted only a few times. This chain links TRBV28 with TRBJ1-2, with 8 bases identical to TRBD1. Trimming removed 3 bases from V and 3 bases from J; junction bases left unmatched: 9. The CDR3 is 16 residues long. The germline V gene encodes CDR1 MDHEN and CDR2 SYDVKM. The CDR3 reads CASSLISPGQDYGYTF. The CDR3 DNA reads as TGTGCCAGCAGTTTGATTAGCCCGGGACAGGACTATGGCTACACCTTC.

The table lists this clonotype with a few counts. The chain couples TRBV7-2 to TRBJ2-2; 7 bases are a match to TRBD2. The germline V gene has CDR1 SGHTA and CDR2 FQGNSA. The CDR3 runs 16 residues. V shed 0 bases, J shed 1 base, and the junction held 2 bases outside the gene matches. This chain's CDR3 is CASSLAWGGNTGELFF. The CDR3, as DNA: TGTGCCAGCAGCTTAGCTTGGGGGGGGAACACCGGGGAGCTGTTTTTT. Full variable domain (remainder filled in from reference TRBV7-2 and TRBJ2-2): GAGVSQSPSNKVTEKGKDVELRCDPISGHTALYWYRQSLGQGLEFLIYFQGNSAPDKSGLPSDRFSAERTGGSVSTLTIQRTQQEDSAVYLCASSLAWGGNTGELFFGEGSRLTVL.

This clonotype was seen many times. The rearrangement joins TRBV5-1 to TRBJ2-3; 8 positions match TRBD1. Germline trimming cut 7 bases from V and 2 bases from J; bases unmatched to any gene: 3. CDR3 length: 13 residues. Germline CDR1 is SGHRS and CDR2 is YFSETQ. CDR3 sequence (DNA): TGCGCCAGCTGGGACAGGTTCACAGATACGCAGTATTTT. As protein: CASWDRFTDTQYF.

The chain employs TRBV7-9 and TRBJ2-3; 8 bases agree with TRBD1. The germline gives CDR1 SEHNR, CDR2 FQNEAQ (reference sequence). Trimming took 5 bases from V and 6 from J; bases not matched to a gene: 7. The CDR3 contains 14 residues. The CDR3 sequence: CASSLDRESDTQYF. CDR3 bases: TGTGCCAGCAGCCTGGACAGGGAGTCGGATACGCAGTATTTT.

In its sample, this clonotype was seen a few times. V and J are TRBV7-3 and TRBJ2-1; 9 nucleotides match TRBD1. This CDR3 region has 15 residues. Trimming took 5 bases from V and 8 from J; bases not matched to a gene: 10. The germline V gene encodes CDR1 SGHTA and CDR2 FQGTGA. The CDR3: CASSLKGTGIHEQFF. CDR3 sequence (DNA): TGTGCCAGCAGCCTAAAGGGGACAGGGATCCATGAGCAGTTCTTC.

This clonotype was seen at least ten times. The J gene is TRBJ2-5, the V gene TRBV11-2; 7 nucleotides agree with TRBD2. Germline V gene data show CDR1 as SGHAT and CDR2 as FQNNGV. This CDR3 contains 14 residues. J lost 2 bases, V lost 5 bases, and 5 bases had no gene match. CDR3 DNA sequence: TGTGCCAGCAGCGCGCGACTAGCTCAAGAGACCCAGTACTTC. Its translation is CASSARLAQETQYF.

This clonotype has a count of ten or more. The gene calls are TRBV27 and TRBJ2-7; no reliable D call. This CDR3 is 13 amino acids long. The germline gives CDR1 MNHEY, CDR2 SMNVEV (reference sequence). The V and J ends lost 0 bases and 4 bases respectively, with 7 bases between them. In nucleotides, the CDR3 is TGTGCCAGCAGTTTATCCCCAGTTTACGAGCAGTACTTC. It specifies CASSLSPVYEQYF.

This clonotype was seen only a few times. The chain employs TRBV6-1 and TRBJ2-1, with D tentatively TRBD1 (6 bases). This CDR3 has 15 amino acids. The V end lost 1 base, the J end lost 6 bases, and 13 bases lay between the germline ends. The germline V gene encodes CDR1 MNHNS and CDR2 SASEGT. Here the CDR3 DNA reads TGTGCCAGCAGTGAAGGTCTGTACAGGGCCAATGAGCAGTTCTTC. This translates into CASSEGLYRANEQFF.

This clonotype was detected ten times or more. This chain joins TRBV6-5 and TRBJ2-5, with 8 bases matching TRBD1. The germline V gene has CDR1 MNHEY and CDR2 SVGAGI. J gave up 5 bases and V 4 bases, and 9 bases lay outside the gene matches. The CDR3 totals 15 residues. This CDR3 reads CASSFRTGYRETQYF. The CDR3 DNA is TGTGCCAGCAGTTTTAGGACAGGGTATCGGGAGACCCAGTACTTC.

This clonotype has only a few counts. The V call is TRBV7-2, the J call TRBJ2-2; D not certain. The CDR3 has 15 amino acids. V lost 2 bases and J 0 bases, leaving 7 bases between the germline ends. The germline gives CDR1 SGHTA, CDR2 FQGNSA. In DNA form, the CDR3 reads TGTGCCAGCAGCTTAAGCCGTTCGAACACCGGGGAGCTGTTTTTT. This sequence encodes CASSLSRSNTGELFF.

The chain couples TRBV11-2 to TRBJ2-1; 9 positions agree with TRBD2. The germline gives CDR1 SGHAT, CDR2 FQNNGV. V shed 0 bases, J shed 2 bases, and the junction held 8 bases outside the gene matches. The CDR3 contains 18 residues. In DNA, the CDR3 is TGTGCCAGCAGCTTAGAAGGTAGCGGGGGCATAACCTACAATGAGCAGTTCTTC. It codes for CASSLEGSGGITYNEQFF.

The CDR3: CASSARLAGGPGYEQYF. The CDR3 DNA is TGTGCCAGTAGTGCCCGACTAGCGGGAGGGCCGGGGTACGAGCAGTACTTC. The chain links TRBV19 to TRBJ2-7; TRBD2 matches 14 bases. The CDR3 consists of 17 residues. Germline-derived CDR1 and CDR2 are LNHDA and SQIVND (reference sequence). J was trimmed by 4 bases and V by 5 bases; bases with no gene match: 10.

This clonotype was seen a single time. Its ends do not fully match the called genes, so a read error is possible. V usage is TRBV3-1 and J usage is TRBJ2-2; TRBD2 matches 7 bases. The CDR3 totals 18 residues. CDR1 and CDR2 (germline): LGHDT, YNNKEL (reference sequence). The CDR3 loop reads CTSSRTLLARENTGELFF. In DNA, the CDR3 is TGTACCAGCAGCCGCACCCTACTAGCGAGAGAGAACACCGGGGAGCTGTTTTTT. Drawing the rest from reference TRBV3-1 and TRBJ2-2, the complete variable domain is DTAVSQTPKYLVTQMGNDKSIKCEQNLGHDTMYWYKQDSKKFLKIMFSYNNKELIINETVPNRFSPKSPDKAHLNLHINSLELGDSAVYFCTSSRTLLARENTGELFFGEGSRLTVL.

This clonotype was found many times. The chain has TRBV3-1 and TRBJ1-2; the D is unclear. Germline V lookup: CDR1 LGHDT, CDR2 YNNKEL (reference sequence). The CDR3 length is 13 residues. The V end lost 0 bases, the J end lost 2 bases, and 4 bases lay between the germline ends. The CDR3, as DNA: TGTGCCAGCAGCCAAGAGGTGAACTATGGCTACACCTTC. It yields the protein CASSQEVNYGYTF.

This chain connects TRBV6-1 to TRBJ2-3, with D unclear. CDR1 and CDR2 (germline): MNHNS, SASEGT. V was trimmed by 7 bases and J by 4 bases, leaving 12 bases between them. The CDR3 extends over 13 amino acids. The CDR3 coding sequence is TGTGCCAGCACAACCTCCTTGGCAGATACGCAGTATTTT. Protein product: CASTTSLADTQYF.

This clonotype was picked up a small number of times. CDR3 loop: CSARDVGTEETQYF. The CDR3 DNA reads as TGCAGTGCTAGAGATGTGGGGACAGAAGAGACCCAGTACTTC. This chain links TRBV20-1 with TRBJ2-5, with 7 bases fitting TRBD1. The CDR3 is 14 residues long. CDR1 and CDR2 from the germline V gene are DFQATT and SNEGSKA (reference sequence). The ends lost 0 bases at V and 3 bases at J; junction bases unmatched: 4.

This clonotype was detected ten times or more. The V call is TRBV2, the J call TRBJ2-2; TRBD2 matches at 10 bases. Germline V gene data show CDR1 as SNHLY and CDR2 as FYNNEI. Unmatched junction bases numbered 4, after V lost 6 bases and J lost 0 bases. The CDR3 has 16 residues. This CDR3 reads CASRASGGANTGELFF. The CDR3 nucleotides read TGTGCCAGCAGAGCGAGCGGGGGGGCGAACACCGGGGAGCTGTTTTTT.

This clonotype was seen more than once but under ten times. The CDR3: CASSYSTGREKLFF. CDR3 DNA sequence: TGTGCCAGCAGTTACTCAACAGGGCGGGAAAAACTGTTTTTT. The rearrangement links TRBV6-5 to TRBJ1-4, with D possibly matching TRBD1 (6 bases). Germline values: CDR1 MNHEY, CDR2 SVGAGI. The CDR3 sequence is 14 residues long. V was shortened by 0 bases and J by 8 bases, with 10 bases between the two germline ends.

This clonotype was detected ten times or more. The genes are TRBV20-1 and TRBJ1-2; the D is unclear. Germline CDR1 DFQATT, CDR2 SNEGSKA (reference sequence). This CDR3 is 14 amino acids long. Trimming left V 1 base short and J 8 bases short, with 17 bases between. The CDR3 region is CSARATGERRGYTF. CDR3 DNA: TGCAGTGCTAGAGCCACCGGAGAGAGACGGGGCTACACCTTC.

V and J are TRBV24-1 and TRBJ2-2; weak D call: TRBD1 (6 bases). The length of the CDR3 is 14 residues. The germline V gene has CDR1 KGHDR and CDR2 SFDVKD. V lost 8 bases to trimming and J lost 2 bases, with 11 bases between them. As DNA, the CDR3 is TGTGCCACCAAGGGGGACATAAACACCGGGGAGCTGTTTTTT. Protein product: CATKGDINTGELFF.

This clonotype was detected ten times or more. The chain links TRBV20-1 to TRBJ2-7; 11 nucleotides align to TRBD1. J was trimmed by 5 bases and V by 0 bases; bases with no gene match: 9. The CDR3 contains 16 residues. The V gene's germline CDR1 is DFQATT and CDR2 SNEGSKA (reference sequence). CDR3 in DNA: TGCAGTGCTAGAGAGTGGGACAGGGGGAGGAGGAACGAGCAGTACTTC. Its translation is CSAREWDRGRRNEQYF.

This clonotype was detected only a few times. The rearrangement joins TRBV10-2 to TRBJ2-7; 13 nucleotides agree with TRBD2. The CDR3 spans 15 residues. Per the germline V gene, CDR1 is WSHSY and CDR2 is SAAADI. V was clipped by 5 bases and J by 2 bases; unmatched bases: 3. CDR3 coding DNA: TGCGCCAGCAGTCAGACTAGCGGGGGGCCCTACGAGCAGTACTTC. Its protein product is CASSQTSGGPYEQYF.

The gene calls are TRBV5-1 and TRBJ2-7, with 8 positions matching TRBD2. CDR1 and CDR2 from the germline V gene are SGHRS and YFSETQ. The CDR3 consists of 15 residues. Losses at the gene ends were 4 bases for V and 0 bases for J; bases not matched to a gene: 6. CDR3 nucleotide sequence: TGCGCCAGCAGCGCCGCGGGGGGCTCCTCCTACGAGCAGTACTTC. This encodes CASSAAGGSSYEQYF.

V and J are TRBV18 and TRBJ2-5; D might be TRBD1 (6 bases). This CDR3 spans 14 amino acids. Trimming stripped 3 bases from V and 1 base from J, with 9 bases between. Looked up from germline, CDR1 is KGHSH and CDR2 is LQKENI. CDR3 in amino acids: CASSPDRRQETQYF. In DNA, the CDR3 is TGTGCCAGCTCACCGGACAGACGCCAAGAGACCCAGTACTTC.

This clonotype was counted ten times or more. The V call is TRBV3-1, the J call TRBJ1-1; D gene uncertain. The CDR3 contains 13 residues. V shed 4 bases and J shed 6 bases, with 12 bases lying between them. Germline V gene lookup returns CDR1 LGHDT and CDR2 YNNKEL (reference sequence). This CDR3 reads CASSPRVFAEAFF. Here the CDR3 DNA reads TGTGCCAGCAGCCCAAGGGTGTTCGCTGAAGCTTTCTTT.

The J gene is TRBJ2-7, the V gene TRBV6-5, with 7 nucleotides matching TRBD2. Germline loops: CDR1 MNHEY, CDR2 SVGAGI. Trimming removed 4 bases from V and 2 bases from J; junction bases left unmatched: 8. The CDR3 sequence is 15 residues long. CDR3 bases: TGTGCCAGCAGTTTCCAAGGCGGGGGTGCCTACGAGCAGTACTTC. It is translated as CASSFQGGGAYEQYF.

This clonotype was found many times. The chain carries TRBV5-1 and TRBJ1-5, with 11 bases fitting TRBD1. With V trimmed by 0 bases and J by 4 bases, 3 bases remained unmatched. The CDR3 covers 16 residues. The V gene's germline CDR1 is SGHRS and CDR2 YFSETQ. The CDR3 bases are TGCGCCAGCAGCTTGGACGGGACAGGGGGGAATCAGCCCCAGCATTTT. Translating gives CASSLDGTGGNQPQHF.